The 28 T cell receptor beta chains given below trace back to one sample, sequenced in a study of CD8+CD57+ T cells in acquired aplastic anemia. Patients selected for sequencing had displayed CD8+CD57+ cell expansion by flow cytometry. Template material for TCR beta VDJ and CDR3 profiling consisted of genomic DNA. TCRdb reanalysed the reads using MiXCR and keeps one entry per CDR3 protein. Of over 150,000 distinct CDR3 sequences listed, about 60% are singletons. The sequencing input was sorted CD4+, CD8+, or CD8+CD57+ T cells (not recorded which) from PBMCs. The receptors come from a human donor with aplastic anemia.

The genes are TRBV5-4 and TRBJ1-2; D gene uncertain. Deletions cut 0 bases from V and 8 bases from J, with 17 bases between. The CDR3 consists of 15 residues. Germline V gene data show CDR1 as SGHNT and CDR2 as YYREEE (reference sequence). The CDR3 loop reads CASSLAGAQVLGYTF. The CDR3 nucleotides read TGTGCCAGCAGCTTGGCGGGAGCCCAGGTTTTAGGCTACACCTTC.

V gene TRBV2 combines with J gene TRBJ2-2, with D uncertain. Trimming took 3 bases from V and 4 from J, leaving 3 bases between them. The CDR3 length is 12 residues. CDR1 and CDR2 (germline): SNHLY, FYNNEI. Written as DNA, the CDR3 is TGTGCCAGCAGTGAGAGCACCGGGGAGCTGTTTTTT. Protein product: CASSESTGELFF.

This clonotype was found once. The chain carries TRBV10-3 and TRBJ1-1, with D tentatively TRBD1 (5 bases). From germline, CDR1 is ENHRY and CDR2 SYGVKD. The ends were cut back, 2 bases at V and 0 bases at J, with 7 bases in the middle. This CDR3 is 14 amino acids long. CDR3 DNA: TGTGCCATCAGTGAGGGGGGGATGAACACTGAAGCTTTCTTT. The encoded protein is CAISEGGMNTEAFF.

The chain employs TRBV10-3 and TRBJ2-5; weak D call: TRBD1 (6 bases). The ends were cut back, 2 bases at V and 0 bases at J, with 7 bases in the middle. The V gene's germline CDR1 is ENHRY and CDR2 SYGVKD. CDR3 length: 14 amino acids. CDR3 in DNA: TGTGCCATCAGTGAGGGGGGCTACCAAGAGACCCAGTACTTC. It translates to CAISEGGYQETQYF.

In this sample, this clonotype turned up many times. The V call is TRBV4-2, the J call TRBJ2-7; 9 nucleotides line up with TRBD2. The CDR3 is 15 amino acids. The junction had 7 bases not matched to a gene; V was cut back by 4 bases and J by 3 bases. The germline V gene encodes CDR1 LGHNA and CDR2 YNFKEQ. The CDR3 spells CASSPGLAGSYEQYF. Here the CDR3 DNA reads TGTGCCAGCAGCCCCGGGCTAGCGGGGAGCTACGAGCAGTACTTC.

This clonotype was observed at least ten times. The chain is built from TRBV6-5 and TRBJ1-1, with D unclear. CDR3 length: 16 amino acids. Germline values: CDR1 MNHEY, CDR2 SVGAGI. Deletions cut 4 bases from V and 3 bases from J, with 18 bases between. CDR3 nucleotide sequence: TGTGCCAGCAGTTTAGTTCAGGATCCTGATTACACTGAAGCTTTCTTT. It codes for CASSLVQDPDYTEAFF.

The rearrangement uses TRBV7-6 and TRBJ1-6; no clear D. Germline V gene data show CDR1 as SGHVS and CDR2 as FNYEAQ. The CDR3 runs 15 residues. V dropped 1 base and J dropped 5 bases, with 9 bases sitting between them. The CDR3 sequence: CASSLGFSDNSPLHF. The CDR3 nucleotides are TGTGCCAGCAGCTTAGGGTTCTCGGATAATTCACCCCTCCACTTT.

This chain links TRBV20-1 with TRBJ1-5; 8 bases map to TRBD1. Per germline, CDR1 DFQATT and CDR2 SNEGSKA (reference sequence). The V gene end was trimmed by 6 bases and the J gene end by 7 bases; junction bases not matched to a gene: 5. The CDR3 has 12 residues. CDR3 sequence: CSAARQGQPQHF. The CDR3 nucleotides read TGCAGTGCCGCAAGACAGGGGCAGCCCCAGCATTTT.

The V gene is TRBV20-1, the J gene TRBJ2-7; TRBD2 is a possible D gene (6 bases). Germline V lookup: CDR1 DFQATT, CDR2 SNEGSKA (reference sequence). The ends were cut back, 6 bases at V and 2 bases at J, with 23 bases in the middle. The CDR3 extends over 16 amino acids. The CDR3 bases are TGCAGTGCAAGGACGGGCGGCGGGGACCGAGCCTACGAGCAGTACTTC. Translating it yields CSARTGGGDRAYEQYF.

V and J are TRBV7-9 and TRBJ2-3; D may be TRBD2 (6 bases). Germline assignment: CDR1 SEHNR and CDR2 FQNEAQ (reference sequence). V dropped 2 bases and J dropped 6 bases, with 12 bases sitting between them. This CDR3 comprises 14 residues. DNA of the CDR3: TGTGCCAGCAGCTTATGGGGGGTGGTTGATACGCAGTATTTT. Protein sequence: CASSLWGVVDTQYF.

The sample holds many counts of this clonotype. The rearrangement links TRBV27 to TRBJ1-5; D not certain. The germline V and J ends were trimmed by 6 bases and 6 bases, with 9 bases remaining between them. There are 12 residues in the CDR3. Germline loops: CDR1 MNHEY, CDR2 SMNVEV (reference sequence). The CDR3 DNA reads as TGTGCCAGCAGCCTAGTTGGTCAGCCCCAGCATTTT. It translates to CASSLVGQPQHF.

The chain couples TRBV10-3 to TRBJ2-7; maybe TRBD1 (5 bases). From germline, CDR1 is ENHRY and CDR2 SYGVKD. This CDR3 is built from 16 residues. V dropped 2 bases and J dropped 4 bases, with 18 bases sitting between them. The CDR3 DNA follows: TGTGCCATCAGTGAGCAAGGGCAGGGAAGGCCTTACGAGCAGTACTTC. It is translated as CAISEQGQGRPYEQYF.

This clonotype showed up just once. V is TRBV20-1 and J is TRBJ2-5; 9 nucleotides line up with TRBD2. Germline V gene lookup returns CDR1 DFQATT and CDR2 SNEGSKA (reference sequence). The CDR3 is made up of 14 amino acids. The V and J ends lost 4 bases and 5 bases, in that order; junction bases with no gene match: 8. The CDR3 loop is CSAISASGAETQYF. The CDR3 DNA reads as TGCAGTGCTATATCGGCTAGCGGGGCGGAGACCCAGTACTTC.

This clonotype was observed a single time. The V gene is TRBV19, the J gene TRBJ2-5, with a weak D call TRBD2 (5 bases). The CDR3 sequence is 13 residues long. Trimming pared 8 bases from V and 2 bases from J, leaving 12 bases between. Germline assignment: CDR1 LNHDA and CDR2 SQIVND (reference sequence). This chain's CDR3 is CASATGRQETQYF. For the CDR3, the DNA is TGTGCCAGTGCGACGGGGAGACAAGAGACCCAGTACTTC. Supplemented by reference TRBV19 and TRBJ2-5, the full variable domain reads DGGITQSPKYLFRKEGQNVTLSCEQNLNHDAMYWYRQDPGQGLRLIYYSQIVNDFQKGDIAEGYSVSREKKESFPLTVTSAQKNPTAFYLCASATGRQETQYFGPGTRLLVL.

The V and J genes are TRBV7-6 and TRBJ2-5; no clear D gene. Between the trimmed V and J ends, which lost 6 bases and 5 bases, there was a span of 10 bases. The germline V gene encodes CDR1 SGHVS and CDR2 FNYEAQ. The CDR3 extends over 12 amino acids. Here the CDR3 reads CASSPDQETQYF. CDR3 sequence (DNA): TGTGCCAGCAGTCCTGATCAGGAGACCCAGTACTTC. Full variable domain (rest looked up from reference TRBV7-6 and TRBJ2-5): GAGVSQSPRYKVTKRGQDVALRCDPISGHVSLYWYRQALGQGPEFLTYFNYEAQQDKSGLPNDRFSAERPEGSISTLTIQRTEQRDSAMYRCASSPDQETQYFGPGTRLLVL.

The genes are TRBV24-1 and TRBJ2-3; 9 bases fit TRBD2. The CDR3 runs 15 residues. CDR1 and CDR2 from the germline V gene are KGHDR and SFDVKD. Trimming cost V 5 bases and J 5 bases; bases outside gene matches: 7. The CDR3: CATSGAGGPGDTQYF. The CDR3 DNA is TGTGCCACCAGTGGGGCGGGGGGGCCTGGAGATACGCAGTATTTT.

The CDR3 sequence is CASSMRAGGNQPQHF. The CDR3 coding sequence is TGTGCCAGTAGTATGCGGGCAGGGGGCAATCAGCCCCAGCATTTT. The V call is TRBV19, the J call TRBJ1-5, with D possibly being TRBD1 (6 bases). Germline V lookup: CDR1 LNHDA, CDR2 SQIVND (reference sequence). The CDR3 consists of 15 residues. Trimming cost V 3 bases and J 2 bases, with 11 bases left between them.

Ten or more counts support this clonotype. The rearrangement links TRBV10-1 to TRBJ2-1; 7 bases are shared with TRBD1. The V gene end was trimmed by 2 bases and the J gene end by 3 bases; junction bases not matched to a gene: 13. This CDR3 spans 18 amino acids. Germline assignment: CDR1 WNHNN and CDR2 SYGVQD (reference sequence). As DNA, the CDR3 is TGCGCCAGCAGTGAGACCTTTCGACCGGGACAGTTCTACAATGAGCAGTTCTTC. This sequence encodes CASSETFRPGQFYNEQFF.

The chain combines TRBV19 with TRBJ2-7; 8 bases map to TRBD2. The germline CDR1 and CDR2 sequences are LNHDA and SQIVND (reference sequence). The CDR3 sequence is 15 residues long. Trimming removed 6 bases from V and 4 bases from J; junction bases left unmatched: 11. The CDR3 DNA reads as TGTGCCAGTAGACCCTCCGGGACTAGTGGTTACGAGCAGTACTTC. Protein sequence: CASRPSGTSGYEQYF.

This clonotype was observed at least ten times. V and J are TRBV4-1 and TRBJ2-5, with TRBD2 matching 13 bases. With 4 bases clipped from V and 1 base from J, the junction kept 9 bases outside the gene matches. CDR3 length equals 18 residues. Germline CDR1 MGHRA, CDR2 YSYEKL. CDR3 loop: CASSPGLAGDIFQETQYF. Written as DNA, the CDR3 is TGCGCCAGCAGCCCCGGACTAGCGGGGGACATTTTCCAAGAGACCCAGTACTTC.

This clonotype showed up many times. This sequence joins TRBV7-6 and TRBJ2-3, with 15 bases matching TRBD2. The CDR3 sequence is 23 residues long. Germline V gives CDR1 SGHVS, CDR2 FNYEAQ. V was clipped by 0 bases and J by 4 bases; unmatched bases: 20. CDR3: CASSLAPGAIQWTSGGVADTQYF. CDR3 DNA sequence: TGTGCCAGCAGCTTAGCCCCAGGGGCAATACAATGGACTAGCGGGGGGGTAGCAGATACGCAGTATTTT.

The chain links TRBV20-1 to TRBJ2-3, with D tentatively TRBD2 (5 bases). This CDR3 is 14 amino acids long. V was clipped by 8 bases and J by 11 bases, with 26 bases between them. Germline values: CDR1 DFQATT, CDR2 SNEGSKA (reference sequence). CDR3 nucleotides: TGCAGTACCCTCGGGGTGAGCTCCTACAATGAGCAGTATTTT. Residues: CSTLGVSSYNEQYF.

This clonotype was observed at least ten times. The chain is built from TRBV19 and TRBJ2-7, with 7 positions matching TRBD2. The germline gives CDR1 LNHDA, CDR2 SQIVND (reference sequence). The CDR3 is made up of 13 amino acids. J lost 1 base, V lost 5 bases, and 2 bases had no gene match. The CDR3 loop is CASSWGGSYEQYF. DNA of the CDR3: TGTGCCAGTAGTTGGGGGGGGTCCTACGAGCAGTACTTC.

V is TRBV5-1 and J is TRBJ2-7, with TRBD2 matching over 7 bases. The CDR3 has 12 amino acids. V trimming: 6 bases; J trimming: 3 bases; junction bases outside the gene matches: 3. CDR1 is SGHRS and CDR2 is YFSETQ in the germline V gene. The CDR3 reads CASKGLGYEQYF. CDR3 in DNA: TGCGCCAGCAAAGGACTAGGCTACGAGCAGTACTTC.

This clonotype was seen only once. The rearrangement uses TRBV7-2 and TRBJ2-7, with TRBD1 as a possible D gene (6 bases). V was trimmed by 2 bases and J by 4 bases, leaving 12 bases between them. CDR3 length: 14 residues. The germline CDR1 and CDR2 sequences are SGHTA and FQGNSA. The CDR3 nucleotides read TGTGCCAGCAGCTTACCGGGACAAAAATACGAGCAGTACTTC. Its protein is CASSLPGQKYEQYF. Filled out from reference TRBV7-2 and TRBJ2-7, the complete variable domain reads GAGVSQSPSNKVTEKGKDVELRCDPISGHTALYWYRQSLGQGLEFLIYFQGNSAPDKSGLPSDRFSAERTGGSVSTLTIQRTQQEDSAVYLCASSLPGQKYEQYFGPGTRLTVT.

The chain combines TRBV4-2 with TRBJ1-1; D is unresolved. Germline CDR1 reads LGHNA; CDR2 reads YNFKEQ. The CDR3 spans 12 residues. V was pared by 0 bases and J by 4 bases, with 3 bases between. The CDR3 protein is CASSQESTEAFF. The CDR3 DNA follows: TGTGCCAGCAGCCAAGAATCCACTGAAGCTTTCTTT.

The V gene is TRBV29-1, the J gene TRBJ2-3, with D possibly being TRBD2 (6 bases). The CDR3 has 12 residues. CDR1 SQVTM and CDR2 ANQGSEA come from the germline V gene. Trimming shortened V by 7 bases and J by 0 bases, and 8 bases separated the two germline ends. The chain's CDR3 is CSARDSTDTQYF. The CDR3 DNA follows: TGCAGCGCGCGGGACAGCACAGATACGCAGTATTTT.

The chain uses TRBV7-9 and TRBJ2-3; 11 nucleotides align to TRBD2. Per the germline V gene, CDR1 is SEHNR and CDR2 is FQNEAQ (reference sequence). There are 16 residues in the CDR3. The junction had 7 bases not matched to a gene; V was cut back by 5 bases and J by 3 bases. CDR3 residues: CASSPTLAGGTDTQYF. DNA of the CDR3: TGTGCCAGCAGCCCGACCCTAGCGGGAGGAACAGATACGCAGTATTTT.